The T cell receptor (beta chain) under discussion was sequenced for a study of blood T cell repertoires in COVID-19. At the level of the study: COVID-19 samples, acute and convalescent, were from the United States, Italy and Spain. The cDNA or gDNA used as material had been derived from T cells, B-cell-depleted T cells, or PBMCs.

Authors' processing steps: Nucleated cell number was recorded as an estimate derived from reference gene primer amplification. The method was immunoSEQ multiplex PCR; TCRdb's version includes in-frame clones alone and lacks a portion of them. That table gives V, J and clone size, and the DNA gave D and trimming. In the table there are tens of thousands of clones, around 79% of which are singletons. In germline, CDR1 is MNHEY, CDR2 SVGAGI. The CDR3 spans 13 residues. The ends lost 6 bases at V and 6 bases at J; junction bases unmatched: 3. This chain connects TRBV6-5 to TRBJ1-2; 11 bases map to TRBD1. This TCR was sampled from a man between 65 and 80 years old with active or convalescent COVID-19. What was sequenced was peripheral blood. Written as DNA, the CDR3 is TGTGCCAGCAGCAGGACAGGGGGCGATGGCTACACCTTC. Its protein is CASSRTGGDGYTF.